This TCR beta chain was obtained from a study of shared clonotypes between healthy human individuals. Notes on the study in general: Non-shared clonotypes had lower generation probabilities than those shared by all four donors. Sequencing of the sorted subsets was shown by rarefaction to be incomplete despite large depth.

On this clone: Its antigen is currently unknown. Other DNA sequences in the same sample also yield this CDR3.

The method was immunoSEQ multiplex PCR; TCRdb's version includes in-frame clones alone and lacks a portion of them. The sample yields approximately 2.3 million clones, over 90% seen once. Trimming took 2 bases from V and 10 from J, leaving 6 bases between them. Germline V gene sequence: CDR1 SGHTA, CDR2 FQGTGA. CDR3 length equals 11 residues. The origin of this receptor is a man between 18 and 29 years old in good health. Some clones in this sample may be carry-over from other donors' samples. Sequencing was carried out using naive CD4+ T cells from PBMCs. Documented subset: CD45RA+ positively selected. The chain carries TRBV7-3 and TRBJ2-1; D is ambiguous. CDR3 DNA sequence: TGTGCCAGCAGCTTAGAAGGGGAGCAGTTCTTC. Residues: CASSLEGEQFF. The whole variable domain, remainder taken from reference TRBV7-3 and TRBJ2-1, is GAGVSQTPSNKVTEKGKYVELRCDPISGHTALYWYRQSLGQGPEFLIYFQGTGAADDSGLPNDRFFAVRPEGSVSTLKIQRTERGDSAVYLCASSLEGEQFFGPGTRLTVL.